The 16 T cell receptor beta chains reported below all come from one sample, sequenced in a study of identical twins' blood T cells. TCRdb reprocessed the 5' RACE reads with MiXCR, giving one entry per CDR3 protein. The table shows hundreds of thousands of distinct CDR3 sequences, with more than 25% occurring only once. Sequenced material: PBMCs. These receptors came from a woman aged 18 to 55 in good health.

This clonotype was seen at least ten times. V is TRBV12-3 or TRBV12-4 and J is TRBJ1-5; the D is unclear. The CDR3 has 13 residues. The V end lost 6 bases, the J end lost 2 bases, and 8 bases lay between the germline ends. CDR3 protein: CASRAQRNQPQHF. Written as DNA, the CDR3 is TGTGCCAGCAGGGCACAGCGCAATCAGCCCCAGCATTTT.

This clonotype was seen repeatedly, ten times or more. J is TRBJ2-1 and V is TRBV6-1, with D perhaps TRBD2 (6 bases). Trimming removed 5 bases at V and 5 bases at J, with 16 bases between. The germline V gene has CDR1 MNHNS and CDR2 SASEGT. This CDR3 region has 15 residues. This chain's CDR3 is CASSPTRSLHNEQFF. Written as DNA, the CDR3 is TGTGCCAGCAGTCCGACTAGAAGTTTACACAATGAGCAGTTCTTC.

With respect to this clonotype: A much larger clone lies one base from this, so it may be a read error. This chain connects TRBV5-1 to TRBJ1-4, with D perhaps matching TRBD1 (6 bases). The CDR3 consists of 15 residues. Germline V gives CDR1 SGHRS, CDR2 YFSETQ. The CDR3 sequence: CAGSSGQFFNEKLFF. The CDR3 nucleotides read TGCGCCGGCAGCTCCGGACAGTTCTTTAATGAAAAACTGTTTTTT.

This chain joins TRBV5-4 and TRBJ1-2, with no clear D. The germline gives CDR1 SGHNT, CDR2 YYREEE (reference sequence). CDR3 length: 16 residues. V was trimmed by 4 bases and J by 0 bases, leaving 16 bases between them. The CDR3 sequence: CASSPGGRGANYGYTF. CDR3 bases: TGTGCCAGCAGCCCTGGTGGGCGGGGTGCTAACTATGGCTACACCTTC. The full variable domain, completed using reference TRBV5-4 and TRBJ1-2, is ETGVTQSPTHLIKTRGQQVTLRCSSQSGHNTVSWYQQALGQGPQFIFQYYREEENGRGNFPPRFSGLQFPNYSSELNVNALELDDSALYLCASSPGGRGANYGYTFGSGTRLTVV.

There are a few counts of this clonotype. The chain combines TRBV3-1 with TRBJ2-1; 10 positions agree with TRBD2. Germline values: CDR1 LGHDT, CDR2 YNNKEL (reference sequence). Trimming removed 4 bases from V and 7 bases from J; junction bases left unmatched: 4. The CDR3 loop spans 14 amino acids. This CDR3 is CASSPGLALNEQFF. CDR3 DNA sequence: TGTGCCAGCAGCCCGGGACTAGCGTTGAATGAGCAGTTCTTC.

This clonotype was observed a few times. The genes are TRBV5-1 and TRBJ2-7; D is undetermined. The germline V gene encodes CDR1 SGHRS and CDR2 YFSETQ. Trimming cost V 6 bases and J 6 bases, with 7 bases left between them. This CDR3 has 10 amino acids. The CDR3 sequence is CASMVGEQYF. Here the CDR3 DNA reads TGCGCCAGCATGGTCGGCGAGCAGTACTTC.

This clonotype was detected only once. A clone one base away is much larger, so this may be a read error. This chain joins TRBV5-1 and TRBJ1-2; maybe TRBD1 (5 bases). Germline V gene lookup returns CDR1 SGHRS and CDR2 YFSETQ. The CDR3 has 14 amino acids. CDR3 loop: CASSHFGANHGYTF. The CDR3 DNA reads TGCGCCAGCAGCCACTTCGGGGCTAACCATGGCTACACCTTC.

V is TRBV19 and J is TRBJ2-5, with unresolved D. Germline V gives CDR1 LNHDA, CDR2 SQIVND (reference sequence). The germline V and J ends were trimmed by 6 bases and 4 bases, with 15 bases remaining between them. This CDR3 contains 14 residues. This CDR3 is CASSMPNSAETQYF. The CDR3 coding sequence is TGTGCCAGTAGCATGCCAAATTCTGCAGAGACCCAGTACTTC. The full variable domain, with the rest looked up from reference TRBV19 and TRBJ2-5, is DGGITQSPKYLFRKEGQNVTLSCEQNLNHDAMYWYRQDPGQGLRLIYYSQIVNDFQKGDIAEGYSVSREKKESFPLTVTSAQKNPTAFYLCASSMPNSAETQYFGPGTRLLVL.

This clonotype came up a few times. The V call is TRBV5-1, the J call TRBJ2-1, with a tentative D call TRBD1 (6 bases). This CDR3 is built from 15 residues. Trimming took 7 bases from V and 0 from J, leaving 14 bases between them. Germline CDR1 SGHRS, CDR2 YFSETQ. In DNA form, the CDR3 reads TGCGCCAGCTATTTGGACAGAAGCTCCTACAATGAGCAGTTCTTC. It specifies CASYLDRSSYNEQFF.

This clonotype was counted between two and nine times. This rearrangement joins TRBV29-1 to TRBJ1-1; 7 bases are shared with TRBD1. Germline V lookup: CDR1 SQVTM, CDR2 ANQGSEA. Losses at the gene ends were 3 bases for V and 1 base for J; bases not matched to a gene: 5. This CDR3 spans 14 amino acids. CDR3 nucleotides: TGCAGCGTTGATGGGGGACAGCCGAACACTGAAGCTTTCTTT. This sequence encodes CSVDGGQPNTEAFF.

This clonotype was counted many times. The V gene is TRBV6-2 or TRBV6-3, the J gene TRBJ1-1; D might be TRBD1 (6 bases). The CDR3 sequence is 13 residues long. The germline V gene has CDR1 MNHEY and CDR2 SVGEGT. Trimming removed 9 bases from V and 2 bases from J, with 13 bases in between. CDR3 coding DNA: TGTGCCAGTCGAAAGGGGGGCAACACTGAAGCTTTCTTT. It specifies CASRKGGNTEAFF.

This clonotype occurred a few times. The rearrangement links TRBV3-1 to TRBJ2-3, with TRBD1 as a possible D gene (6 bases). The CDR3 extends over 15 amino acids. Germline V gene sequence: CDR1 LGHDT, CDR2 YNNKEL (reference sequence). V gave up 1 base and J gave up 7 bases, with 15 bases separating them. CDR3 bases: TGTGCCAGCAGCCAAGGGACAGTGGGAATGAATACGCAGTATTTT. Its translation is CASSQGTVGMNTQYF.

In the case of this clonotype: This may be a read error: a much more frequent sequence differs by one nucleotide. The chain combines TRBV6-2 or TRBV6-3 with TRBJ1-2, with D possibly being TRBD1 (5 bases). The V end was cut by 8 bases, the J end by 8 bases, with 21 bases between. The CDR3 is 14 residues long. Germline CDR1 and CDR2: MNHEY and SVGEGT. This CDR3 is CASGPQEGQKGYTF. CDR3 in DNA: TGTGCCAGCGGCCCCCAGGAGGGGCAAAAAGGCTACACCTTC.

The chain uses TRBV5-5 and TRBJ1-2; TRBD1 matches at 8 bases. The CDR3 is 12 amino acids. V was clipped by 6 bases and J by 7 bases; unmatched bases: 5. Germline CDR1 and CDR2: SGHKS and YYEKEE (reference sequence). The CDR3 region has the DNA TGTGCCAGCACTATACAGGGGGTTGGCTACACCTTC. It encodes CASTIQGVGYTF.

The table lists this clonotype with many counts. This chain uses TRBV13 with TRBJ1-1, with D possibly TRBD1 on 5 matching bases. CDR1 PRHDT and CDR2 FYEKMQ come from the germline V gene (reference sequence). V was cut by 4 bases and J by 7 bases, with 16 bases left in between. This CDR3 has 14 residues. This chain's CDR3 is CASSSGGASGEAFF. The DNA of the CDR3 is TGTGCCAGCAGCTCCGGCGGGGCCTCCGGTGAAGCTTTCTTT.

The table lists this clonotype with many counts. This chain joins TRBV6-6 and TRBJ2-2; D call uncertain. The CDR3 contains 14 residues. The V end lost 2 bases, the J end lost 1 base, and 5 bases lay between the germline ends. Germline CDR1 is MNHNY and CDR2 is SVGAGI (reference sequence). The DNA of the CDR3 is TGTGCCAGCAGTTACCAGGAGAACACCGGGGAGCTGTTTTTT. It yields the protein CASSYQENTGELFF.